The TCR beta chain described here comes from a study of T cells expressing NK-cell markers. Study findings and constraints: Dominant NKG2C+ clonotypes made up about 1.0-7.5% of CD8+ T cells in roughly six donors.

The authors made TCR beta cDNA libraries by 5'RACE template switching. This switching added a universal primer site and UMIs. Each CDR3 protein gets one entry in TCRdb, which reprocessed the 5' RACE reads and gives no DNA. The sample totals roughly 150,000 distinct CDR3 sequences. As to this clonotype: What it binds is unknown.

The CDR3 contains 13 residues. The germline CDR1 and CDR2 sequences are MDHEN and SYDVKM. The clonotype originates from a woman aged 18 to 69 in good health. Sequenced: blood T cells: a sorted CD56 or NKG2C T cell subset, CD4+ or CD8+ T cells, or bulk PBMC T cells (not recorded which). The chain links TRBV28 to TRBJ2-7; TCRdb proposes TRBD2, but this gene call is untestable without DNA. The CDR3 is CASRSGWEYEQYF.